These 10 T cell receptor beta chains originate from one sample sequenced in a study of blood T cells in healthy people across ages (dated by TCRdb to between 2015 and 2017). Libraries were constructed by 5' RACE. Data came from an Illumina HiSeq 2500. A second PCR of roughly 6 to 12 cycles was run with a J-beta primer mix and a sample-barcoded 5' primer. TCRdb cleaned the public reads at Q25 with fastp, built clones with MiXCR and kept in-frame beta chains. Rows are combined by CDR3 protein, so each entry shows the most common genes and DNA. This sample holds 1.5 million to 2 million distinct CDR3 sequences; around half were observed only once. The leading ten clones occupy roughly 2% of the sample. Material for sequencing was blood. The origin of the receptors is a woman aged 40 to 50 in good health.

This clonotype was observed a single time. One end of the junction does not line up with germline, which may come from a read error. The chain couples TRBV6-2 or TRBV6-3 to TRBJ2-7, with 7 bases matching TRBD1. CDR3 length equals 15 residues. Germline CDR1 MNHEY, CDR2 SVGEGT. For the CDR3, the DNA is TGTGTCAGCAGTTACCCCGGGACAGTCTCCTACGAGCAGTACTTC. Residues: CVSSYPGTVSYEQYF.

This rearrangement joins TRBV7-2 to TRBJ1-4; 9 bases match TRBD1. This CDR3 is 18 amino acids long. Germline CDR1 is SGHTA and CDR2 is FQGNSA. The junction had 19 bases not matched to a gene; V was cut back by 9 bases and J by 5 bases. CDR3 DNA sequence: TGTGCCAGTAGGGGGACCGGGACAGGGCCGTTCTACAATGAAAAACTGTTTTTT. Its protein product is CASRGTGTGPFYNEKLFF. The full variable domain, with the rest looked up from reference TRBV7-2 and TRBJ1-4, is GAGVSQSPSNKVTEKGKDVELRCDPISGHTALYWYRQSLGQGLEFLIYFQGNSAPDKSGLPSDRFSAERTGGSVSTLTIQRTQQEDSAVYLCASRGTGTGPFYNEKLFFGSGTQLSVL.

V usage is TRBV6-5 and J usage is TRBJ2-3; D tentatively reads TRBD1 or TRBD2 (5 bases each). This CDR3 has 13 residues. V lost 7 bases and J 0 bases, leaving 8 bases between the germline ends. Germline CDR1 MNHEY, CDR2 SVGAGI. Here the CDR3 reads CASKRDSTDTQYF. In DNA, the CDR3 is TGTGCCAGCAAGAGGGACAGCACAGATACGCAGTATTTT.

This clonotype came up a few times. The chain has TRBV12-3 or TRBV12-4 and TRBJ2-1, with 9 bases aligning to TRBD1. The CDR3 sequence is 12 residues long. Losses at the gene ends were 4 bases for V and 11 bases for J; bases not matched to a gene: 3. In DNA form, the CDR3 reads TGTGCCAGCAGTTCGGACAGGGGACAGCAGTTCTTC. Its protein is CASSSDRGQQFF.

Here the CDR3 DNA reads TGTGCCAGCAGCGAACCTGACAGGGGAAAGGACGAGCAGTACTTC. Translated, it gives CASSEPDRGKDEQYF. The chain carries TRBV6-1 and TRBJ2-7, with 8 bases that match TRBD1. Germline CDR1 MNHNS, CDR2 SASEGT. CDR3 length equals 15 residues. J lost 5 bases, V lost 6 bases, and 12 bases had no gene match.

This chain uses TRBV12-3 or TRBV12-4 with TRBJ1-6; D remains unclear. Trimming removed 8 bases from V and 11 bases from J, with 13 bases in between. The CDR3 sequence is 12 residues long. As DNA, the CDR3 is TGTGCCAGCCAGGCGGGAGGCCCACCCCTCCACTTT. This encodes CASQAGGPPLHF.

The chain joins TRBV28 to TRBJ1-1; 7 nucleotides agree with TRBD1. The CDR3 consists of 16 residues. The junction had 9 bases not matched to a gene; V was cut back by 5 bases and J by 0 bases. The V gene's germline CDR1 is MDHEN and CDR2 SYDVKM. CDR3 sequence reads: CASSPGGARLNTEAFF. CDR3 bases: TGTGCCAGCAGTCCAGGGGGGGCCCGACTGAACACTGAAGCTTTCTTT.

This clonotype was seen more than once but under ten times. The chain employs TRBV6-1 and TRBJ2-2; either TRBD1 or TRBD2 may supply D (5 bases each). The V gene lost 6 bases and the J gene lost 7 bases, with 15 bases spanning the gap. The CDR3 is made up of 14 amino acids. The germline V gene encodes CDR1 MNHNS and CDR2 SASEGT. The CDR3 DNA is TGTGCCAGCAGCTCACGGGGCGCGGACGGGGAGCTGTTTTTT. Encoded protein: CASSSRGADGELFF.

This chain uses TRBV3-1 with TRBJ2-1, with TRBD1 identical over 7 bases. V lost 4 bases to trimming and J lost 7 bases; unmatched junction nucleotides: 7. The CDR3 covers 14 residues. Germline CDR1 is LGHDT and CDR2 is YNNKEL (reference sequence). This chain's CDR3 is CASSPSGTVNEQFF. The CDR3 DNA follows: TGTGCCAGCAGCCCTTCTGGGACAGTAAATGAGCAGTTCTTC.

This clonotype has a handful of counts. This chain uses TRBV2 with TRBJ2-4; tentative D call: TRBD1 (5 bases). Deletions cut 2 bases from V and 6 bases from J, with 11 bases between. This CDR3 is built from 14 residues. From germline, CDR1 is SNHLY and CDR2 FYNNEI. CDR3 residues: CASSEQGMSNIQYF. CDR3 sequence (DNA): TGTGCCAGCAGTGAACAGGGCATGTCAAACATTCAGTACTTC. The complete variable domain, with remaining parts taken from reference TRBV2 and TRBJ2-4, reads EPEVTQTPSHQVTQMGQEVILRCVPISNHLYFYWYRQILGQKVEFLVSFYNNEISEKSEIFDDQFSVERPDGSNFTLKIRSTKLEDSAMYFCASSEQGMSNIQYFGAGTRLSVL.